Below, one TCR beta chain is given with its context. The germline V gene encodes CDR1 MDHEN and CDR2 SYDVKM. V was pared by 6 bases and J by 5 bases, with 18 bases between. The CDR3 is 15 residues long. The entry originates in a study of blood T cell repertoires in COVID-19. Turning to the study itself: COVID-19 samples collected from the United States, Italy and Spain covered acute and convalescent phases. T cells, B-cell-depleted T cells, or PBMCs provided the cDNA or gDNA that served as material.

Libraries were prepared by immunoSEQ multiplex PCR; TCRdb keeps only in-frame clonotypes and omits some of them. The table includes 280,000 or so clones, about 86% detected once. The chain carries TRBV28 and TRBJ2-3, with a possible D match to TRBD1 (6 bases). Sequencing was performed on peripheral blood. The sequence derives from a woman aged 30 to 39 who had recovered from COVID-19. The CDR3 DNA follows: TGTGCCAGCAGCCATAGGGGACATGAGGGAGATACGCAGTATTTT. This gives the protein CASSHRGHEGDTQYF. Full variable domain (missing parts from reference TRBV28 and TRBJ2-3): DVKVTQSSRYLVKRTGEKVFLECVQDMDHENMFWYRQDPGLGLRLIYFSYDVKMKEKGDIPEGYSVSREKKERFSLILESASTNQTSMYLCASSHRGHEGDTQYFGPGTRLTVL.